The clone carrying this TCR beta chain has only a few counts. The antigen is not known. The data are from a study of T-cell memory formation after mild COVID-19. In the study overall: Clusters were largely donor specific.

CDR3 size: 15 residues. Trimming cost V 4 bases and J 1 base, with 14 bases left between them. Germline V gives CDR1 SGHRS, CDR2 YFSETQ. Researchers used 5'RACE with constant-segment primers to make TCR alpha and TCR beta cDNA libraries that carry sample barcodes and UMIs. MiXCR was run by TCRdb on the 5' RACE reads, yielding one entry per CDR3 protein. The sample has under 250,000 distinct CDR3 sequences; 15% are singletons. Study conclusions and caveats: Contracting clones, day 15 to 85, had balanced CD4/CD8, and later expanders favored CD4+. SARS-CoV-2 specificity was not confirmed for second-wave clones peaking on day 37.

This chain connects TRBV5-1 to TRBJ1-1, with a weak D call TRBD1 (6 bases). The receptor's source is an adult woman who had mild COVID-19 (a few samples of this study predate the infection). Cell type and time point are not known. Sequencing was done on a sample of PBMCs or a T cell subset sorted from them (not recorded which). CDR3 DNA: TGCGCCAGCAGCGCCAGGGGAGATGAGAACACTGAAGCTTTCTTT. Translation: CASSARGDENTEAFF.